A single TCR beta chain is shown here with its context. V lost 1 base and J lost 2; bases outside the gene matches: 1. Per germline, CDR1 SGHTA and CDR2 FQGTGA. The CDR3 runs 17 residues. Assay used: immunoSEQ multiplex PCR; TCRdb lists only in-frame clones, some missing. This table holds roughly 260,000 clones, under 95% found once. The data originate from a study of blood T cell repertoires in COVID-19. This chain uses TRBV7-3 with TRBJ2-3; 15 nucleotides agree with TRBD2. This receptor was taken from a woman aged 18-29 years who had recovered from COVID-19. Sequenced: PBMCs or T cells enriched from blood (not recorded which). CDR3 amino acids: CASSLRTSGGATDTQYF. In DNA, the CDR3 is TGTGCCAGCAGCTTAAGGACTAGCGGGGGGGCCACAGATACGCAGTATTTT.